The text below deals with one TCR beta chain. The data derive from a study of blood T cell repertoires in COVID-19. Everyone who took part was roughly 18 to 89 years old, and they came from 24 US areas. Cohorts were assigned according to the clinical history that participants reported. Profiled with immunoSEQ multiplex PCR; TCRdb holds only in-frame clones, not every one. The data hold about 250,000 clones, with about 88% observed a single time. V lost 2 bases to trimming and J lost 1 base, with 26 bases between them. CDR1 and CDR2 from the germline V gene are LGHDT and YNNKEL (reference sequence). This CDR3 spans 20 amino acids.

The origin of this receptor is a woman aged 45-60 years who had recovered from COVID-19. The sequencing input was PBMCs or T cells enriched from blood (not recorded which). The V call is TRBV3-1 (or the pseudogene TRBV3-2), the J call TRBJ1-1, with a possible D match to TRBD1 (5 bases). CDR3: CASSQILPKRATGKNTEAFF. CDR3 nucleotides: TGTGCCAGCAGCCAAATCCTACCCAAAAGAGCCACAGGAAAGAACACTGAAGCTTTCTTT.